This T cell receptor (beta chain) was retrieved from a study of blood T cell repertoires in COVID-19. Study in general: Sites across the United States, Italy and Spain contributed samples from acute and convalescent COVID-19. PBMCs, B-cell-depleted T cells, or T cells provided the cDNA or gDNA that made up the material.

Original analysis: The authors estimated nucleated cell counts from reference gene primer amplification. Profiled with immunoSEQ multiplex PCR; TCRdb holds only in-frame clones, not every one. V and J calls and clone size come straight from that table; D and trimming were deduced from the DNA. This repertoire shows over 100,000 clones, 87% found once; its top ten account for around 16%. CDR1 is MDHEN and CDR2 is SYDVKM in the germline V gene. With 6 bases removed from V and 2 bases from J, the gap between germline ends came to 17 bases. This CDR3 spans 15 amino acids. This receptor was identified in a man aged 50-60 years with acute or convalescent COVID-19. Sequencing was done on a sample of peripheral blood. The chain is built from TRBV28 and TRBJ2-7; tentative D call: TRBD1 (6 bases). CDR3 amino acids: CASSSYRVPTYEQYF. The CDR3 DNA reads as TGTGCCAGCAGCAGCTACAGGGTCCCAACCTACGAGCAGTACTTC.